The rows below give T cell receptor beta chains drawn from one sample of a study of blood T cells in healthy people across ages. TCRdb ran MiXCR on the 5' RACE reads and lists one entry per CDR3 protein. The table shows about 760,000 distinct CDR3 sequences, with around 25% occurring only once. The same data also went into a second study, on T cells of mothers and their children.

Sequencing was done on a sample of blood. These receptors all come from a boy younger than 18 in good health. CDR3s include the opening cysteine and the closing phenylalanine or tryptophan. D genes are given only for firm matches. Some rows mark clone size as missing; the rest say once, few, many or name a class of expanded clone.

CASSFALYGYTF TGTGCCAGCAGTTTTGCTCTCTATGGCTACACCTTC NA TRBV28 12 TRBJ1-2 NA
CASSSTSSNTGELFF TGTGCCAGCAGCTCGACTAGCAGTAACACCGGGGAGCTGTTTTTT TRBD2 TRBV11-2 15 TRBJ2-2 NA
CASRRDANNMGSPLHF TGCGCCAGCAGGAGGGACGCGAACAACATGGGCTCACCCCTCCACTTT NA TRBV5-1 16 TRBJ1-6 few
CASSFIVEDLRTGNPSGANVLTF TGTGCCAGCAGTTTTATAGTTGAGGATTTGAGGACAGGCAACCCCTCTGGGGCCAACGTCCTGACTTTC TRBD1 TRBV12-3/TRBV12-4 23 TRBJ2-6 few
CASSDDAELSSYNSPLHF TGTGCCAGCAGCGATGACGCCGAATTGAGCTCCTATAATTCACCCCTCCACTTT NA TRBV9 18 TRBJ1-6 NA
CSVAKTGTDQETQYF TGCAGCGTTGCCAAAACGGGGACAGATCAAGAGACCCAGTACTTC TRBD1 TRBV29-1 15 TRBJ2-5 NA
CASSLVFFRDGIYEQYF TGTGCCAGCAGTTTGGTTTTTTTCCGGGACGGAATCTACGAGCAGTACTTC NA TRBV27 17 TRBJ2-7 NA
CSVETGHEQFF TGCAGCGTTGAGACAGGACATGAGCAGTTCTTC NA TRBV29-1 11 TRBJ2-1 NA
CASSITESGANVLTF TGCGCCAGCAGCATCACTGAGTCTGGGGCCAACGTCCTGACTTTC NA TRBV5-1 15 TRBJ2-6 NA
CSARGVGGTQYF TGCAGTGCTAGGGGTGTTGGTGGGACCCAGTACTTC NA TRBV20-1 12 TRBJ2-5 NA
CASSLAGTGNQPQHF TGCGCCAGCAGCTTGGCTGGGACAGGGAATCAGCCCCAGCATTTT TRBD1 TRBV5-1 15 TRBJ1-5 NA
CASSPLQGTEYNEQFF TGTGCCAGCTCACCACTTCAAGGGACAGAATACAATGAGCAGTTCTTC TRBD1 TRBV18 16 TRBJ2-1 few
CAISVGGPRSGANVLTF TGTGCCATCAGTGTTGGGGGACCGAGGTCTGGGGCCAACGTCCTGACTTTC NA TRBV10-3 17 TRBJ2-6 NA
CASSPGQGYNTGELFF TGTGCCAGCAGCCCAGGACAGGGTTATAACACCGGGGAGCTGTTTTTT TRBD1 TRBV7-8 16 TRBJ2-2 few
CASSPSWDNSYEQYF TGTGCCAGCAGCCCGAGCTGGGACAACTCCTACGAGCAGTACTTC NA TRBV14 15 TRBJ2-7 few
CASSTRTGSGYTF TGTGCCAGCAGTACGAGGACCGGGAGCGGCTACACCTTC NA TRBV6-6 13 TRBJ1-2 NA
CASSSTGLNYGYPF TGTGCCAGCAGCTCGACAGGTCTTAACTATGGCTACCCCTTC NA TRBV7-9 14 TRBJ1-2 NA
CASSQDGAQTQYF TGTGCCAGCAGCCAAGATGGCGCGCAGACCCAGTACTTC NA TRBV3-1 13 TRBJ2-5 few
CASSELAGDEQFF TGTGCCAGCAGTGAGCTAGCGGGAGATGAGCAGTTCTTC TRBD2 TRBV6-1 13 TRBJ2-1 few
CSAIQGPSNEKLFF TGCAGTGCTATACAGGGTCCATCTAATGAAAAACTGTTTTTT NA TRBV20-1 14 TRBJ1-4 NA
CASSSLGDSYEQYF TGTGCCAGCAGCTCCCTCGGGGACTCCTACGAGCAGTACTTC NA TRBV7-9 14 TRBJ2-7 NA
CASTLLPTSGRNEQYF TGCGCCAGCACCCTGTTACCAACTAGCGGGAGAAACGAGCAGTACTTC TRBD2 TRBV5-1 16 TRBJ2-7 NA
CASSRTSQLAGRYNEQFF TGCGCCAGCAGCCGCACCTCACAACTAGCGGGGAGATACAATGAGCAGTTCTTC TRBD2 TRBV5-1 18 TRBJ2-1 once